Here is one T cell receptor beta chain with its context. What it recognizes is unknown. One junction end does not reproduce the germline sequence, and a read error may be involved. This specimen comes from a study of shared clonotypes between healthy human individuals. Overall study results and limits: Sequencing of the sorted subsets was shown by rarefaction to be incomplete despite large depth. On the whole, naive subsets had larger estimated richness than memory subsets had. Tissue TCR repertoires likely differ from these blood-only repertoires. The sharing of 4% to 5.5% of naive CD4 clonotypes was seen across a handful of donors.

Per germline, CDR1 SQVTM and CDR2 ANQGSEA. The CDR3 length is 12 residues. Sequenced by immunoSEQ multiplex PCR; TCRdb stores in-frame clones only, minus some. The repertoire has approximately 1.4 million clones, approximately 98% of them found once; the top ten carry approximately 0.45%. The receptor comes from a man aged 30 to 45 in good health. The rearrangement joins TRBV29-1 to TRBJ1-1, with 10 bases identical to TRBD1. Sequenced material: naive CD4+ T cells sorted from blood. Subset given: CD45RA+ positively selected. The CDR3 nucleotides are TGCAGCGCGGACAGGGGGAACTCTGAAGCTTTCTTT. Protein: CSADRGNSEAFF.